The source of this T cell receptor beta chain is a study of cytomegalovirus exposure and HLA in healthy donors. Whole-study results and caveats: TCR beta chain V- and J-gene trimming was linked, in a later analysis, to a missense variant in DCLRE1C.

PCR used 60 Vbeta primers and 13 Jbeta primers. Some clones are missing from TCRdb's copy, which holds only in-frame ones; the method was immunoSEQ multiplex PCR. The repertoire holds 110,000 to 150,000 clones, with less than 10% as singletons. For this clone: Its antigen is still unknown.

The V and J ends lost 4 bases and 5 bases, in that order; junction bases with no gene match: 2. Germline-derived CDR1 and CDR2 are SGDLS and YYNGEE. This CDR3 is built from 13 residues. The donors, nominally healthy at sampling, likely had unrecorded immune exposures. The chain has TRBV9 and TRBJ2-7; 11 bases are shared with TRBD2. The source material was PBMCs. This TCR was sampled from a male donor in good health and CMV-seronegative. The CDR3 sequence: CASSILAGDEQYF. In nucleotides, the CDR3 is TGTGCCAGCAGCATACTAGCGGGAGACGAGCAGTACTTC.